The T cell receptor (beta chain) under discussion was sequenced for a study of immune heterogeneity within non-small cell lung tumors. This clonotype was found many times. The germline V gene has CDR1 SGDLS and CDR2 YYNGEE. V gave up 5 bases and J gave up 7 bases; unmatched junction bases: 10. The CDR3 length is 14 residues. TCRs were amplified from roughly 600 ng gDNA of bulk tumor per sample. Widely spaced biopsies, several per primary tumor, were obtained at surgery. Curative surgery was performed on patients who had untreated, newly diagnosed non-small cell lung cancer. For the TCR beta CDR3, multiplex PCR with 32 V and 13 J primers performed the amplification. TCRdb re-called the multiplex PCR reads with MiXCR, one entry per CDR3 protein. Among fewer than 12,000 distinct CDR3 sequences, 25% to 30% were seen once, and the ten largest hold 13%.

The chain carries TRBV9 and TRBJ2-7; 9 bases are a match to TRBD2. The source of this sequence is a man aged 45-60 years with non-small cell lung cancer. The sequenced sample consisted of lung tumor tissue. The CDR3 region is CASSPASGVREQYF. CDR3 bases: TGTGCCAGCAGTCCAGCTAGCGGGGTGAGAGAGCAGTACTTC. Supplemented by reference TRBV9 and TRBJ2-7, the full variable domain reads DSGVTQTPKHLITATGQRVTLRCSPRSGDLSVYWYQQSLDQGLQFLIQYYNGEERAKGNILERFSAQQFPDLHSELNLSSLELGDSALYFCASSPASGVREQYFGPGTRLTVT.